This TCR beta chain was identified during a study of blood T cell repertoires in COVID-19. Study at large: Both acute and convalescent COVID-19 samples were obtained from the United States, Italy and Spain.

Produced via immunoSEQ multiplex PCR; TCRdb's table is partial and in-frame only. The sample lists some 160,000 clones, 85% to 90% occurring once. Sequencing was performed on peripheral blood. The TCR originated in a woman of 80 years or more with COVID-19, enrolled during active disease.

CDR3: CASSLVRNEQFF. In nucleotides, the CDR3 is TGTGCCAGCAGTCTCGTGCGTAATGAGCAGTTCTTC. J is TRBJ2-1 and V is TRBV6-2 or TRBV6-3; D unclear. CDR3 size: 12 residues. Germline CDR1 and CDR2: MNHEY and SVGEGT. Between the trimmed V and J ends, which lost 5 bases and 7 bases, there was a span of 9 bases.